This T cell receptor (beta chain) was recorded in a study of T cell responses to AZD1222 COVID-19 vaccine. The study, taken as a whole, reports: Clonal diversity was possibly underestimated, and the donors were mostly white British, with more females.

Germline V CDR1 and CDR2: MNHEY, SMNVEV (reference sequence). V lost 3 bases and J lost 4, with 12 bases in between. CDR3 length: 14 residues. Some clones are missing from TCRdb's copy, which holds only in-frame ones; the method was immunoSEQ multiplex PCR. Of 130,000 to 150,000 clones listed, around nine tenths were seen once; the top ten hold roughly 5%. With respect to this clone: What it binds is not known.

V usage is TRBV27 and J usage is TRBJ1-1, with D perhaps matching TRBD1 (6 bases). The clonotype comes from an adult in good health. The sequencing used peripheral blood, collected on day 0 of AZD1222 vaccination. CDR3 in amino acids: CASSFSRGGTEAFF. Written as DNA, the CDR3 is TGTGCCAGCAGTTTTAGTCGAGGGGGCACTGAAGCTTTCTTT.